The TCR beta chain under discussion was sequenced for a study of control samples from healthy donors and cancer patients. Germline CDR1 is MDHEN and CDR2 is SYDVKM. Trimming removed 8 bases at V and 4 bases at J, with 9 bases between. The CDR3 is made up of 11 amino acids. TCRdb keeps only in-frame clones here, not all; method: immunoSEQ multiplex PCR. This table holds just over 150,000 clones, roughly 90% found once. The table lists this clone with a count of one. Sequencing was done on a sample of blood. This sequence originates from a man younger than 40 in good health. The chain has TRBV28 and TRBJ2-7; D is ambiguous. The CDR3 protein is CASGQQYEQYF. In DNA form, the CDR3 reads TGTGCCAGCGGGCAGCAATACGAGCAGTACTTC.